The 23 T cell receptor beta chains in this list originate from one sample, sequenced in a study of Graves' ophthalmopathy and Graves' hyperthyroidism. From RNA, the CDR3 regions of TCR beta chains were amplified and sequenced. The authors performed first-round RT-PCR with HTBI primers and then a second-round multiplex PCR. In TCRdb, the multiplex PCR reads were re-called with MiXCR into one record per CDR3 protein. The sample holds approximately 410,000 distinct CDR3 sequences, 15% to 19% seen once. Sample: peripheral blood. The receptors originated from a woman under 30 with stable Graves' hyperthyroidism.

This clonotype was counted many times. The chain carries TRBV12-3 or TRBV12-4 and TRBJ1-1; 10 nucleotides line up with TRBD1. With 0 bases clipped from V and 6 bases from J, the junction kept 7 bases outside the gene matches. The CDR3 has 16 residues. The CDR3 nucleotides read TGTGCCAGCAGTTTAGCCCGGGACAGGGGACGCCCTGAAGCTTTCTTT. Encoded protein: CASSLARDRGRPEAFF.

This clonotype was counted at least ten times. J is TRBJ1-3 and V is TRBV7-2; D unresolved. CDR1 SGHTA and CDR2 FQGNSA come from the germline V gene. V lost 4 bases to trimming and J lost 4 bases, with 11 bases between them. This CDR3 spans 14 amino acids. The chain's CDR3 is CASSSDPGGNTIYF. The CDR3 nucleotides are TGTGCCAGCAGCTCCGATCCTGGAGGAAACACCATATATTTT.

This clonotype showed up just a few times. The junction does not match germline at one end; this may be a read error. The chain uses TRBV6-1 and TRBJ1-6, with a weak D call TRBD1 (5 bases). Germline V lookup: CDR1 MNHNS, CDR2 SASEGT. CDR3 length: 17 amino acids. DNA for the CDR3: TGTGCCAGCAGTATTACATCAGGGAGGCCTTATAATTCACCCCCCCACTTT. It is translated as CASSITSGRPYNSPPHF.

This clonotype was observed many times. V and J are TRBV29-1 and TRBJ2-7; TRBD1 matches 8 bases. Germline-derived CDR1 and CDR2 are SQVTM and ANQGSEA. Trimming took 4 bases from V and 3 from J; bases not matched to a gene: 5. This CDR3 is built from 13 residues. The CDR3 loop is CSVAIGTGYEQYF. CDR3 DNA sequence: TGCAGCGTTGCGATCGGGACAGGCTACGAGCAGTACTTC.

At least ten counts were recorded for this clonotype. The chain employs TRBV6-1 and TRBJ2-7; possibly TRBD2 for D (5 bases). Between the trimmed V and J ends, which lost 3 bases and 3 bases, there was a span of 9 bases. In germline, CDR1 is MNHNS, CDR2 SASEGT. The CDR3 length is 13 residues. The CDR3 coding sequence is TGTGCCAGCAGTGATAACAGCGGCTACGAGCAGTACTTC. Residues: CASSDNSGYEQYF.

The CDR3: CASSGYEAGTFYGYTF. In DNA form, the CDR3 reads TGTGCCAGCAGTGGATATGAGGCAGGAACTTTCTATGGCTACACCTTC. This chain links TRBV6-1 with TRBJ1-2, with D unresolved. This CDR3 is built from 16 residues. Trimming left V 4 bases short and J 4 bases short, with 19 bases between. In germline, CDR1 is MNHNS, CDR2 SASEGT.

The V and J genes are TRBV12-3 or TRBV12-4 and TRBJ2-5; 7 bases line up with TRBD2. Losses at the gene ends were 1 base for V and 1 base for J; bases not matched to a gene: 9. The CDR3 is 17 amino acids. The CDR3 coding sequence is TGTGCCAGCAGTTTAGGATTCCTAGCGGTGGGCCAAGAGACCCAGTACTTC. It is translated as CASSLGFLAVGQETQYF.

In the case of this clonotype: Since the CDR3 does not end with the conserved phenylalanine or tryptophan, this likely comes from a read error. This sequence joins TRBV28 and TRBJ2-5; TRBD2 matches at 12 bases. In germline, CDR1 is MDHEN, CDR2 SYDVKM. Trimming cost V 6 bases and J 6 bases; bases outside gene matches: 2. The CDR3 length is 13 residues. In DNA, the CDR3 is TGTGCCAGCAGGACTAGCGGGAGTCAGACCCAGTACCTC. It specifies CASRTSGSQTQYL.

A remark on this clonotype: Its ends do not fully match the called genes, so a read error is possible. The chain combines TRBV4-1 with TRBJ2-5; TRBD2 matches 9 bases. This CDR3 is built from 17 residues. Germline CDR1 is MGHRA and CDR2 is YSYEKL. The CDR3 DNA is TGCGCCAGCAGCTACTGGGGCTGGGGCGGGGGGGCAGAGGCCCAGTACTTC. The encoded protein is CASSYWGWGGGAEAQYF.

In this sample, this clonotype turned up many times. An end of the junction differs from the germline gene, which may be a read error. J is TRBJ1-1 and V is TRBV12-3 or TRBV12-4, with no clear D. The CDR3 runs 13 residues. CDR3 region: CASSLGWNTEAFF. The CDR3 bases are TGTGCCAGCAGCTTAGGATGGAACACTGAAGCTTTCTTT.

The chain joins TRBV12-3 or TRBV12-4 to TRBJ2-2, with 12 positions matching TRBD1. The V segment lost 4 bases and the J segment 4 bases; nucleotides outside the gene matches: 13. The CDR3 spans 19 residues. The CDR3 sequence: CASSSPGQGALWGTGELFF. The CDR3 nucleotides are TGTGCCAGCAGTTCCCCGGGACAGGGGGCCCTTTGGGGCACCGGGGAGCTGTTTTTT.

The sample holds many counts of this clonotype. The chain links TRBV7-2 to TRBJ1-3; the D gene is possibly TRBD1 (6 bases). Trimming cost V 4 bases and J 5 bases, with 9 bases left between them. Germline CDR1 reads SGHTA; CDR2 reads FQGNSA. The CDR3 is made up of 13 amino acids. In DNA form, the CDR3 reads TGTGCCAGCAGCTCCCGGGACAGAAACACCATATATTTT. It specifies CASSSRDRNTIYF.

The chain carries TRBV6-2 or TRBV6-3 and TRBJ2-7; 9 nucleotides align to TRBD2. With V trimmed by 0 bases and J by 2 bases, 5 bases remained unmatched. This CDR3 is built from 16 residues. Germline CDR1 reads MNHEY; CDR2 reads SVGEGT. DNA of the CDR3: TGTGCCAGCAGTTACTCGATAGCGGGAGCCACCTACGAGCAGTACTTC. Translating it yields CASSYSIAGATYEQYF.

This clonotype has a count of ten or more. CDR3 residues: CASSKPGPGRDTEAFF. The CDR3 DNA reads TGTGCCAGCAGCAAACCGGGCCCAGGGAGGGACACTGAAGCTTTCTTT. This chain joins TRBV7-9 and TRBJ1-1; maybe TRBD1 (5 bases). Germline V lookup: CDR1 SEHNR, CDR2 FQNEAQ (reference sequence). CDR3 length: 16 residues. V dropped 5 bases and J dropped 3 bases, with 19 bases sitting between them.

Ten or more counts support this clonotype. The chain carries TRBV12-3 or TRBV12-4 and TRBJ2-7; TRBD1 or TRBD2 may be the D gene (6 bases each). The V end lost 2 bases, the J end lost 4 bases, and 18 bases lay between the germline ends. The CDR3 runs 16 residues. CDR3 protein: CASSLRGVSGKYEQYF. CDR3 coding DNA: TGTGCCAGCAGTTTAAGGGGGGTATCAGGGAAATACGAGCAGTACTTC.

The rearrangement joins TRBV5-1 to TRBJ1-2, with 7 bases that match TRBD1. V dropped 4 bases and J dropped 4; count of bases not matched to a gene: 13. The CDR3 extends over 16 amino acids. CDR1 and CDR2 from the germline V gene are SGHRS and YFSETQ. CDR3 nucleotides: TGCGCCAGCAGCCCGGGACAGACGGGACGGAGCTATGGCTACACCTTC. It is translated as CASSPGQTGRSYGYTF.

This clonotype was observed at least ten times. The CDR3 here is CASSSEGTPIYGYTF. CDR3 sequence (DNA): TGCGCCAGCAGCTCAGAGGGAACTCCCATCTATGGCTACACCTTC. This chain uses TRBV5-1 with TRBJ1-2, with D unresolved. V lost 3 bases to trimming and J lost 4 bases, with 16 bases between them. This CDR3 region has 15 residues. Germline V gives CDR1 SGHRS, CDR2 YFSETQ. Complete variable domain (other parts from reference TRBV5-1 and TRBJ1-2): KAGVTQTPRYLIKTRGQQVTLSCSPISGHRSVSWYQQTPGQGLQFLFEYFSETQRNKGNFPGRFSGRQFSNSRSEMNVSTLELGDSALYLCASSSEGTPIYGYTFGSGTRLTVV.

This clonotype appeared many times. The chain recombines TRBV11-2 with TRBJ2-5; D is undetermined. Germline CDR1 is SGHAT and CDR2 is FQNNGV. This CDR3 contains 11 residues. V was trimmed by 2 bases and J by 9 bases, leaving 7 bases between them. In nucleotides, the CDR3 is TGTGCCAGCAGCTTACTGGAGTCCCAGTACTTC. Translating gives CASSLLESQYF.

At least ten counts were recorded for this clonotype. This sequence joins TRBV24-1 and TRBJ1-5; possibly TRBD1 for D (5 bases). CDR1 KGHDR and CDR2 SFDVKD come from the germline V gene. This CDR3 comprises 15 residues. V shed 5 bases and J shed 5 bases, with 15 bases lying between them. CDR3 sequence (DNA): TGTGCCACCAGTGCCAGGGACGGCGTGGATCAGCCCCAGCATTTT. Its protein product is CATSARDGVDQPQHF.

This clonotype came up many times. The V gene is TRBV4-2, the J gene TRBJ2-5; D not resolved. Germline CDR1 LGHNA, CDR2 YNFKEQ. The CDR3 is 15 residues long. Trimming removed 0 bases from V and 2 bases from J, with 10 bases in between. The CDR3 DNA follows: TGTGCCAGCAGCCAAGATCATTACCGGCAAGAGACCCAGTACTTC. Its protein product is CASSQDHYRQETQYF.

A note on this clonotype: A much larger clone differs from this one at a single base, so this may be a read error. DNA of the CDR3: TGTGCCAGCGGCCTGCTCGGACAAGAGACCCTGTACTTC. It specifies CASGLLGQETLYF. This chain links TRBV4-2 with TRBJ2-5; possible D gene TRBD1, 5 bases. Germline CDR1 is LGHNA and CDR2 is YNFKEQ. The CDR3 runs 13 residues.

This clonotype came up many times. This chain joins TRBV11-2 and TRBJ2-4; weak D call: TRBD1 (6 bases). Deletions cut 2 bases from V and 3 bases from J, with 11 bases between. Germline CDR1 reads SGHAT; CDR2 reads FQNNGV. The CDR3 length is 15 residues. Here the CDR3 DNA reads TGTGCCAGCAGCTTACAGGGGTCCCGCAAAAACATTCAGTACTTC. The encoded protein is CASSLQGSRKNIQYF.

V gene TRBV15 combines with J gene TRBJ2-2; D unresolved. CDR3 size: 15 residues. The V end was cut by 0 bases, the J end by 4 bases, with 9 bases between. The germline gives CDR1 LNHNV, CDR2 YYDKDF (reference sequence). CDR3 protein: CATSRERARTGELFF. For the CDR3, the DNA is TGTGCCACCAGCAGAGAAAGGGCCCGCACCGGGGAGCTGTTTTTT.